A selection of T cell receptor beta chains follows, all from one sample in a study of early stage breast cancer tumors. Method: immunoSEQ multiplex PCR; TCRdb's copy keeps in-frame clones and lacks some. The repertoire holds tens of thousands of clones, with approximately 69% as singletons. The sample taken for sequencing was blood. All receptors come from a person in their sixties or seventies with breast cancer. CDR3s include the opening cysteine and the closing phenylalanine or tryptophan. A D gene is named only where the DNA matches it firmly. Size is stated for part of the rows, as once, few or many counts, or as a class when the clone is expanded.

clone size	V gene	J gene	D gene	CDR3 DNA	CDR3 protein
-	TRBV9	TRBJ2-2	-	TGTGCCAGCAGCGTAGAACTAGTCACCGGGGAGCTGTTTTTT	CASSVELVTGELFF
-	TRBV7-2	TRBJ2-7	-	TGTGCCAGCAGCTCCCAGCAGGTAGTCGGGTCTGAGCAGTACTTC	CASSSQQVVGSEQYF
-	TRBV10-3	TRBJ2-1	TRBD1	TGTGCCATCAGGGCCTCTTCGACAGGGTTAGTTTACAATGAGCAGTTCTTC	CAIRASSTGLVYNEQFF
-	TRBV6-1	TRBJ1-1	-	TGTGCCAGCAGTGAATGGGGTGCGGGCACTGAAGCTTTCTTT	CASSEWGAGTEAFF
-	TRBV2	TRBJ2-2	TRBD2	TGTGCCAGCCGCGGGGGGGCCGCTTTTAAGTCCGGGGAGCTGTTTTTT	CASRGGAAFKSGELFF
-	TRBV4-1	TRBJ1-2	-	TGCGCCAGCAGCCAAGAGGGCCCATACAGGCCAATAGCTAACTATGGCTACACCTTC	CASSQEGPYRPIANYGYTF
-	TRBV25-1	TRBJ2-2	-	TGTGCCAGCAGTTCTGCCTTTGGGGACGGCGGAAACACCGGGGAGCTGTTTTTT	CASSSAFGDGGNTGELFF
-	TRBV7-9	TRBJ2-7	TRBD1	TGTGCCAGCAGCTTAGTCCTTGGGACAGGGGCCTACGAGCAGTACTTC	CASSLVLGTGAYEQYF
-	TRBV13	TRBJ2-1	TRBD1	TGTGCCAGCAGCTCCACGGACAGGGGGCGCGGTGAGCAGTTCTTC	CASSSTDRGRGEQFF
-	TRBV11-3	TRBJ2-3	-	TGTGCCAGCAGCTACGGGAAAGGGCTCACAGATACGCAGTATTTT	CASSYGKGLTDTQYF
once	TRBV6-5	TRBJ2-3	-	TGTGCCAGCAGTTTGGGAAAGGGAGATACGCAGTATTTT	CASSLGKGDTQYF
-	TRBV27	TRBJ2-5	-	TGTGCCAGCAGTTTATCGAAAGGGCGGCAAGAGACCCAGTACTTC	CASSLSKGRQETQYF
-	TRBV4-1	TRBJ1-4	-	TGCGCCAGCAGCGGGACGGGGACGCTGGTGGGAAAACTGTTTTTT	CASSGTGTLVGKLFF
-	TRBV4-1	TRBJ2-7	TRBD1	TGCGCCAGCAGCCAAGATTACCGGACAGGGGCCACCTACGAGCAGTACTTC	CASSQDYRTGATYEQYF
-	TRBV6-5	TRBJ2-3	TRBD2	TGTGCCAGCAGTTACTCTAGCGGGAGGTCGACAGATACGCAGTATTTT	CASSYSSGRSTDTQYF
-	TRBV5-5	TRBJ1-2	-	TGTGCCAGCAGCTTGGGGGAGAGTGGGCTGGGCGGCTACACCTTC	CASSLGESGLGGYTF
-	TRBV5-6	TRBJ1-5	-	TGTGCCAGCAGCTTGGCCGGAGGGGGGGTCAATCAGCCCCAGCATTTT	CASSLAGGGVNQPQHF
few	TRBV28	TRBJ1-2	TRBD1	TGTGCCAGCAGTTTGGAGACAGGGTCTAACTATGGCTACACCTTC	CASSLETGSNYGYTF
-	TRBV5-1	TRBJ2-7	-	TGCGCCAGCAGCTTGGAGACAGGAAGAGGATCCTACGAGCAGTACTTC	CASSLETGRGSYEQYF
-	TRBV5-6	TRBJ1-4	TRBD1	TGTGCCAGCAGCCGCGGACAGGCTAATGAAAAACTGTTTTTT	CASSRGQANEKLFF
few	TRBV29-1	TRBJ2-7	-	TGCAGCGTTGATGTCGGGGGCGAGCAGTACTTC	CSVDVGGEQYF
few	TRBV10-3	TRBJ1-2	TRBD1	TGTGCCATCAGTGAGTGGACAGGAAACTATGGCTACACCTTC	CAISEWTGNYGYTF
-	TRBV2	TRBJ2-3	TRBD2	TGTGCCAGCAAGTCGAGGACTAGCGACGCAGATACGCAGTATTTT	CASKSRTSDADTQYF
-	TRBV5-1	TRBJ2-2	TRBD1	TGCGCCAGCAGCTTTGCCTGGGGACAGAGGAACACCGGGGAGCTGTTTTTT	CASSFAWGQRNTGELFF
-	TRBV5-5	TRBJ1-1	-	TGTGCCAGCAGCTTGGATCCAATGAACACTGAAGCTTTCTTT	CASSLDPMNTEAFF
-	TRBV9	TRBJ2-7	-	TGTGCCAGCAGCGGGACACCAAACTACGAGCAGTACTTC	CASSGTPNYEQYF